This is a list of T cell receptor beta chains from one sample in a study of blood T cell repertoires in COVID-19. TCRdb keeps only in-frame clones here, not all; method: immunoSEQ multiplex PCR. In the table there are roughly 70,000 clones, 90% of which are singletons. Material: peripheral blood. The receptors originated from a woman aged 80 or over with active COVID-19. Both conserved end residues are part of each CDR3.

J gene | V gene | CDR3 length | CDR3 protein
TRBJ2-7 | TRBV5-4 | 14 | CASSLGQGYYEQYF
TRBJ2-3 | TRBV5-1 | 12 | CASSLVQDTQYF
TRBJ1-5 | TRBV2 | 13 | CASSGHSNQPQHF
TRBJ2-1 | TRBV18 | 21 | CASSRGLGLAGGPVSYNEQFF
TRBJ1-5 | TRBV28 | 17 | CASSPRGGARSNQPQHF
TRBJ2-4 | TRBV29-1 | 16 | CSVLGWGDEAKNIQYF
TRBJ1-5 | TRBV6-2/TRBV6-3 | 16 | CASSRGQGVVNQPQHF
TRBJ2-1 | TRBV19 | 15 | CASSIGTSPAHEQFF
TRBJ1-1 | TRBV5-1 | 14 | CASGQGDGDTEAFF
TRBJ2-7 | TRBV4-1 | 12 | CATRANSGIQYF
TRBJ2-5 | TRBV2 | 14 | CASSGGTGLGTQYF
TRBJ2-1 | TRBV11-2 | 15 | CASRPAGVHYNEQFF
TRBJ1-1 | TRBV5-5 | 14 | CASSLFWSSTEAFF
TRBJ1-1 | TRBV2 | 15 | CASSEDRVSDTEAFF
TRBJ2-3 | TRBV9 | 15 | CASSLAQLAPDTQYF
TRBJ1-1 | TRBV7-3 | 13 | CASSLNRGTEAFF
TRBJ1-3 | TRBV5-6 | 13 | CASSLTGRNTIYF
TRBJ2-1 | TRBV6-5 | 15 | CASGITGNSYNEQFF
TRBJ2-1 | TRBV10-3 | 16 | CAISPITGQGAHEQFF
TRBJ2-5 | TRBV27 | 11 | CASRGEGTQYF
TRBJ2-1 | TRBV7-3 | 18 | CASSLTPRGKGSYNEQFF
TRBJ2-7 | TRBV29-1 | 13 | CSVDTQGSYEQYF
TRBJ2-5 | TRBV21-1 | 14 | CASSIRGCQETQYF
TRBJ2-1 | TRBV15 | 18 | CATSRETSGGFRRNEQFF
TRBJ2-2 | TRBV7-6 | 13 | CASSLTSPGELFF
TRBJ2-7 | TRBV5-1 | 18 | CASSPYPGQGESLGEQYF
TRBJ2-1 | TRBV28 | 15 | CASKKGTGGQNEQFF
TRBJ1-1 | TRBV6-2/TRBV6-3 | 16 | CASSSSLGLMNTEAFF
TRBJ2-5 | TRBV15 | 14 | CATSRDQTKETQYF
TRBJ2-1 | TRBV5-5 | 17 | CASSLDPGLAGGNEQFF
NA | TRBV7-2 | 15 | CASSPVSGRLYEQYF
TRBJ2-5 | TRBV19 | 14 | CASSFTSGLGAQYF
TRBJ2-1 | TRBV29-1 | 14 | CSVGGQGDDNEQFF
TRBJ1-4 | TRBV28 | 13 | CASSRQTPWELFF
TRBJ2-1 | TRBV13 | 13 | CVPSGRFYNEQFF
TRBJ2-7 | TRBV7-2 | 15 | CASSPRGLAGVEQYF
TRBJ2-3 | TRBV2 | 11 | CASTPTDTQYF
TRBJ2-6 | TRBV7-3 | 17 | CASSIRGPQSGANVLTF
TRBJ2-1 | TRBV24-1 | 16 | CATSDLTSVDYNEQFF
TRBJ2-1 | TRBV27 | 16 | CASSLQDPGLVGEQFF
TRBJ2-1 | TRBV27 | 15 | CASSLIEGPAGEQFF